Below, 5 T cell receptor beta chains from the same sample are listed, as sequenced in a study of Ad26.COV2.S vaccination and SARS-CoV-2 variants. The treatment was: about 20 received Ad26.COV2.S at low or high dose, single or two shots; about 5 received placebo; per-sample allocation not given. On day 63 after the first injection, vaccine and placebo recipients gave samples. Measured with immunoSEQ multiplex PCR; TCRdb has only the in-frame clones, and not every one. The sample shows approximately 350,000 clones, approximately 83% of them seen only once. Here the sequenced sample was peripheral blood, taken in a trial of Ad26.COV2.S vaccine versus placebo. Source of these receptors: a person aged 18-60 years who received the Ad26.COV2.S COVID-19 vaccine or a placebo.

The chain joins TRBV10-2 to TRBJ2-7; 11 nucleotides line up with TRBD2. The trim removed 5 bases at V and 5 bases at J, leaving 8 bases unmatched. Germline CDR1 reads WSHSY; CDR2 reads SAAADI. The CDR3 runs to 15 residues. For the CDR3, the DNA is TGCGCCAGCAGTCCTATAGCGGGAGGGCCGAACGAGCAGTACTTC. Amino acid sequence: CASSPIAGGPNEQYF.

The sample holds one count of this clone. V is TRBV2 and J is TRBJ2-7; 12 bases agree with TRBD1. The V gene end was trimmed by 7 bases and the J gene end by 7 bases; junction bases not matched to a gene: 8. CDR3 length: 14 amino acids. Germline assignment: CDR1 SNHLY and CDR2 FYNNEI. The chain's CDR3 is CASTGTGGIGEQYF. In DNA form, the CDR3 reads TGTGCCAGCACCGGGACAGGGGGCATCGGTGAGCAGTACTTC.

This clone has only one observation. Other DNA sequences in the sample encode the same CDR3. This chain joins TRBV29-1 and TRBJ2-2, with no clear D. V gave up 1 base and J gave up 2 bases, with 5 bases separating them. There are 13 residues in the CDR3. Germline V CDR1 and CDR2: SQVTM, ANQGSEA. The CDR3 spells CSVEGGNTGELFF. CDR3 nucleotides: TGCAGCGTTGAAGGGGGAAACACCGGGGAGCTGTTTTTT.

The chain has TRBV12-3 or TRBV12-4 and TRBJ1-5; TRBD1 agrees at 7 bases. Trimming took 6 bases from V and 4 from J; bases not matched to a gene: 3. This CDR3 contains 13 residues. CDR3 nucleotides: TGTGCCAGCAGCAGCAGGGGGAATCAGCCCCAGCATTTT. Protein product: CASSSRGNQPQHF.

The chain is built from TRBV7-9 and TRBJ1-1; no clear D. The CDR3 totals 14 residues. V lost 1 base and J lost 6, with 12 bases in between. CDR1 is SEHNR and CDR2 is FQNEAQ in the germline V gene (reference sequence). The CDR3 DNA is TGTGCCAGCAGCTTAGGATGGGGTAGTGCTGAAGCTTTCTTT. It translates to CASSLGWGSAEAFF.